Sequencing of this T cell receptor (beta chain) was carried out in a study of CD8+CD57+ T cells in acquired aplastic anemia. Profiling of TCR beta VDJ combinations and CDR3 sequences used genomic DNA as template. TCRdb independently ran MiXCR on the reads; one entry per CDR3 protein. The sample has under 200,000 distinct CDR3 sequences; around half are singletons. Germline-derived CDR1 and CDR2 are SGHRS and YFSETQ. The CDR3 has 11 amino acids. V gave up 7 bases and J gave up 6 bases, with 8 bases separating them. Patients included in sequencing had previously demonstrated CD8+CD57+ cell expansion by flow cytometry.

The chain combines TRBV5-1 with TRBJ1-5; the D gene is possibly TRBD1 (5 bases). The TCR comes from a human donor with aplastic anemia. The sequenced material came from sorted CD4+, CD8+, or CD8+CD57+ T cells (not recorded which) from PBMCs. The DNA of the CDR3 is TGCGCCAGCGGGGGGGGTCAGCCCCAGCATTTT. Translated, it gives CASGGGQPQHF.